This T cell receptor beta chain was identified in a study of shared T cell receptors in the human thymus. This table comes from immunoSEQ multiplex PCR, and its TCRdb copy is limited to in-frame clones, with some not included. The repertoire holds 600,000 to 900,000 clones, with approximately 83% as singletons. The same specimen was also included in a second study, on human thymus T cells. That study adds: Immunologically healthy infants in Finland undergoing congenital heart defect surgery were the donors. It was from resections taken during corrective heart surgery that the thymus tissue came. What appeared biased in thymic and blood repertoires was the usage of V and J genes. Highly overlapping thymic repertoires among unrelated individuals were reported in related research.

What was sequenced was thymocytes. The source is a girl under three years old with a congenital heart defect.

Here the CDR3 DNA reads TGTGCCAGCAGCGTAGCCCCACGGACAGTCCCGATTTCCGGGGCCAACGTCCTGACTTTC. It is translated as CASSVAPRTVPISGANVLTF. The V and J genes are TRBV9 and TRBJ2-6; D is perhaps TRBD1 (6 bases). This CDR3 has 20 amino acids. In germline, CDR1 is SGDLS, CDR2 YYNGEE. V was trimmed by 0 bases and J by 4 bases, leaving 23 bases between them.